These 11 T cell receptor beta chains were sequenced from one sample in a study of T cells in Graves' hyperthyroidism and ophthalmopathy (dated by TCRdb to between 2018 and 2021). Libraries were prepared through multiplex PCR. The data were produced on an Illumina HiSeq 2000. The TCR beta CDR3 regions were amplified from the RNA transcripts. The first round of RT-PCR for the TCR CDR3 was performed with the HTBI primer set and the Qiagen OneStep RT-PCR kit. The public reads were reprocessed in TCRdb via fastp at Q25 and MiXCR, keeping in-frame beta chains. Under each unique CDR3 protein, matching rows form one entry showing the most common genes and DNA. The sample table records about 180,000 distinct CDR3 sequences; roughly 9.4% of these occur just once. Approximately 24% of the sample rests with the top ten. Specimen: blood. These receptors originate from a woman under 30 with Graves' hyperthyroidism that later progressed to Graves' ophthalmopathy.

V usage is TRBV6-5 and J usage is TRBJ2-1; D is undetermined. Deletions cut 2 bases from V and 10 bases from J, with 9 bases between. Germline assignment: CDR1 MNHEY and CDR2 SVGAGI. The CDR3 length is 12 residues. This CDR3 reads CASSYPGTEQFF. The CDR3 coding sequence is TGTGCCAGCAGTTACCCCGGAACCGAGCAGTTCTTC.

This clonotype was seen many times. The J gene is TRBJ1-5, the V gene TRBV28, with a tentative D call TRBD1 (5 bases). The CDR3 length is 15 residues. Germline-derived CDR1 and CDR2 are MDHEN and SYDVKM. The V and J ends lost 5 bases and 7 bases respectively, with 18 bases between them. Here the CDR3 reads CASSRKTAQGQPQHF. CDR3 bases: TGTGCCAGCAGTAGAAAGACAGCCCAAGGGCAGCCCCAGCATTTT.

The chain couples TRBV4-1 to TRBJ1-1; TRBD1 agrees at 10 bases. Trimming at V came to 4 bases and at J to 1 base, leaving 6 bases not matched to a gene. This CDR3 comprises 16 residues. Germline CDR1 reads MGHRA; CDR2 reads YSYEKL. The CDR3 loop reads CASSRTGQGGNTEAFF. CDR3 DNA sequence: TGCGCCAGCAGCCGAACCGGACAGGGGGGGAACACTGAAGCTTTCTTT.

The chain uses TRBV6-1 and TRBJ2-1; 8 nucleotides line up with TRBD2. Germline assignment: CDR1 MNHNS and CDR2 SASEGT. V lost 4 bases, J lost 1 base, and 6 bases stayed unmatched. This CDR3 has 16 residues. CDR3 bases: TGTGCCAGCAGTGGGTCCGCTAGCGGGTCCTACAATGAGCAGTTCTTC. Encoded protein: CASSGSASGSYNEQFF.

The rearrangement joins TRBV12-3 or TRBV12-4 to TRBJ1-2; 7 bases map to TRBD1. The CDR3 is 15 amino acids. V shed 8 bases, J shed 1 base, and the junction held 10 bases outside the gene matches. The CDR3 DNA reads as TGTGCCAGCGTCCTTTGGGGACAGTTTAACTATGGCTACACCTTC. This codes for CASVLWGQFNYGYTF.

There are a few counts of this clonotype. A much larger clone sits a single nucleotide away, making a read error possible. The chain recombines TRBV30 with TRBJ1-1; D remains ambiguous. The CDR3 sequence is 14 residues long. CDR1 and CDR2 (germline): GTSNPN, SVGIG (reference sequence). The CDR3 DNA reads TGTGCCTTAAGGAAGGGCTTCCCGAACCCTGAAGCTTTCTTT. This codes for CALRKGFPNPEAFF.

There are many counts of this clonotype. The chain links TRBV18 to TRBJ1-1; 7 bases line up with TRBD1. The germline V gene has CDR1 KGHSH and CDR2 LQKENI. The V gene end was trimmed by 1 base and the J gene end by 2 bases; junction bases not matched to a gene: 7. This CDR3 region has 16 residues. CDR3 in amino acids: CASSPRGRGSNTEAFF. The CDR3 nucleotides read TGTGCCAGCTCACCACGGGGCAGGGGGTCCAACACTGAAGCTTTCTTT.

This clonotype was seen a few times. The V and J genes are TRBV28 and TRBJ1-5; D is unclear. This CDR3 region has 16 residues. Germline values: CDR1 MDHEN, CDR2 SYDVKM. Trimming removed 1 base at V and 11 bases at J, with 21 bases between. The CDR3, as DNA: TGTGCCAGCAGTTTATTCTTAGGGTTTCCCACCAGGACCCAGCATTTT. This translates into CASSLFLGFPTRTQHF.

This clonotype was found many times. This chain joins TRBV20-1 and TRBJ1-5; tentatively, D is TRBD1 (6 bases). The germline V and J ends were trimmed by 8 bases and 7 bases, with 18 bases remaining between them. In germline, CDR1 is DFQATT, CDR2 SNEGSKA (reference sequence). The CDR3 runs to 13 residues. The CDR3 spells CSTSTGTGQPQHF. Written as DNA, the CDR3 is TGCAGTACATCAACAGGGACTGGCCAGCCCCAGCATTTT.

This clonotype was found many times. This chain links TRBV11-3 with TRBJ2-2; D call uncertain. The CDR3 runs to 15 residues. V was pared by 2 bases and J by 4 bases, with 11 bases between. Germline-derived CDR1 and CDR2 are SGHNT and YENEEA. This CDR3 is CASSLSPLGTGELFF. The CDR3 DNA reads as TGTGCCAGCAGCTTATCCCCTTTGGGCACCGGGGAGCTGTTTTTT.

Here the CDR3 reads CAWSGGANVLTF. The CDR3 coding sequence is TGTGCCTGGAGTGGTGGGGCCAACGTCCTGACTTTC. The chain employs TRBV30 and TRBJ2-6; no reliable D call. Trimming pared 1 base from V and 3 bases from J, leaving 1 base between. The germline CDR1 and CDR2 sequences are GTSNPN and SVGIG (reference sequence). The CDR3 has 12 residues.